This T cell receptor (beta chain) was observed in a study of T cells in Graves' hyperthyroidism and ophthalmopathy. Study information: It was at initial diagnosis, before any treatment, that peripheral blood was collected.

RNA transcripts yielded amplified TCR beta CDR3 regions. Researchers ran a first-round RT-PCR on the TCR CDR3 using the HTBI primer set. From the multiplex PCR reads, TCRdb called clonotypes with MiXCR, one entry per CDR3 protein. The sample lists approximately 600,000 distinct CDR3 sequences, roughly 13% seen once, with around 5.4% in the top ten. The sample holds a few counts of this clonotype. Its antigen is not known. The junction departs from germline at one end; a sequencing error may be responsible. CDR3 size: 14 residues. Germline CDR1 reads KGHSH; CDR2 reads LQKENI. Study outcomes and limitations: Ophthalmopathy was model-predicted a median roughly 6.5 months pre-onset.

Clinicians diagnosed patients from clinical symptoms, serum thyroxine and TRAb, thyroid ultrasound and orbital computed tomography. Sample collection date corresponds to first hyperthyroidism diagnosis, prior to any ophthalmopathy symptoms. The source material was blood. This sequence was found in a woman in her twenties or thirties with Graves' hyperthyroidism that later progressed to Graves' ophthalmopathy. The chain has TRBV18 and TRBJ1-1; tentatively, D is TRBD1 (5 bases). CDR3 sequence (DNA): TGTGCCGGCTCACCCTCGACAGAGGACACTGAAGCTTTCTTT. This gives the protein CAGSPSTEDTEAFF.